The clone carrying this T cell receptor beta chain was seen only once. At one end, the junction sequence differs from germline, possibly due to a read error. MiXCR, applied by TCRdb to the multiplex PCR reads, yields one record per CDR3 protein. The table lists around 230,000 distinct CDR3 sequences, approximately 31% of them singletons. Samples came from axillary lymph nodes draining the breast cancer. This sample is part of a study of breast tumors, draining lymph nodes, adjacent tissues. The V gene's germline CDR1 is LNHNV and CDR2 YYDKDF (reference sequence). CDR3 length: 15 amino acids. The chain employs TRBV15 and TRBJ1-2; the D gene is possibly TRBD1 (6 bases). Material: axillary lymph node tissue. This receptor was obtained from a female donor with breast cancer. Some clones in this sample may be carry-over from other donors' samples. The CDR3 reads CAASRHRTASYGYTF. DNA of the CDR3: TGTGCCGCCAGCAGACATCGGACAGCTTCCTATGGCTACACCTTC.